This TCR beta chain derives from a study of identical twins (TCRdb year 2016). Background for the entire study: TCR alpha and beta repertoires from monozygotic twins, unrelated adults of various ages and cord blood were deep-sequenced to test whether fetal clonotypes persist. Replicate twin experiments were performed at different times using different library preparation protocols to rule out contamination.

The method was 5' RACE. TCRdb lists the instrument as Illumina HiSeq 2000. A universal primer binding site was introduced by template switching, and a unique molecular identifier was present in the final cDNA, enabling accurate counting of TCR cDNA molecules. Specific primers in the conserved constant-segment region were used to synthesize first-strand cDNA for the TCR alpha and beta chains. To control for contamination, every cDNA library carried two barcodes: a SMART-Mk sample barcode plus Illumina barcodes. TruSeq adapter sequences, together with Illumina sample barcodes, were added in two successive PCR steps. Sequencing of the TCR alpha and beta cDNA libraries was done on the Illumina HiSeq platform using custom primers. The authors' analysis ran thus. MiGEC processed the raw reads to extract unique molecular identifiers, while MiXCR was used to determine the CDR3 positions. For each individual, recombination models were inferred using an EM algorithm with the repgenHMM and IGoR tools. Shared clonotype analysis was performed with the tcR package in R, normalizing sharing by the product of cloneset sizes. To study raw recombination free of thymic and clonal selection effects, out-of-frame nonproductive sequences were analyzed. TCRdb trimmed the raw reads at Q25, called clones with MiXCR and kept productive beta chains. One record per CDR3 amino acid sequence lists the most common genes and DNA. The V and J calls were not made by the authors but by TCRdb's processing. Across this sample there are roughly 500,000 distinct CDR3 sequences, with approximately 22% seen only once. The ten largest clones add up to 0.91% of the sample.

Clipping removes 1 base from V and 4 bases from J, with 8 as the unmatched junction base count. Including cysteine and phenylalanine, the CDR3 has 17 amino acids. The entry retains the CDR3 DNA only, 51 bases that are in frame from base 1. CDR1 and CDR2 (DFQATT, SNEGSKA) derive from the germline V gene (reference sequence). Here is what the overall study found, with its caveats: Out-of-frame TCR alpha sharing in monozygotic twins was systematically underestimated by recombination models, whereas sharing between unrelated individuals was in agreement with the recombination models. A weaker excess of twin sharing was found in beta out-of-frame sequences because the signal-to-noise ratio was lowered by fewer shared sequences. Abundant cord blood beta clonotypes had fewer insertions, young adult naive repertoires showed a similar but weaker trend, and memory repertoires showed no such trend. Compared with coincidental sharing between unrelated individuals, an excess of low generation-probability sequences was observed among out-of-frame TCR alpha sequences shared between twins. Because the same donors could not be followed over many years, the conclusions depended on cross-sectional statistical analysis. Zero-insertion analyses could be partly confounded by invariant T cells such as MAIT and iNKT, though diverse VJ usage argued against such confounding for most clonotypes.

Note on this clonotype: No cognate antigen has been identified for it. Nothing much larger sits one base from this clone, and base qualities are not available.

All donors were healthy Caucasians. The twin cohort comprised three pairs of female monozygotic twins, all aged roughly 18 to 29 years. Positive isolation kits from Invitrogen were used to isolate the CD4+ and CD8+ T cell populations. Another study also made use of these data, one on T cells expressing NK-cell markers. The second paper states: TCR beta-chain repertoires were profiled in sorted CD3+CD56+NKG2C+, CD3+CD56+NKG2C- and CD3+CD56-NKG2C+ T-cell subsets from several donors. Among the eight sequenced donors, seven were HCMV-seropositive and one was HCMV-seronegative. In several experiments an anti-gammadeltaTCR antibody was added to restrict sorting to alphabetaTCR-expressing T cells. In roughly 6 donors, the dominant CD3+CD56+NKG2C+ clonotypes ranked among the top 10 CD8+ clonotypes, making up roughly 1.0-7.0% of CD8+ T cells. Those dominant clonotypes were again the most abundant among CD3+CD56-NKG2C+ cells in a handful of donors, at about 25-60.1%. It remained unclear whether the expanded NKG2C-expressing T cell clones were specific for HCMV antigens. Randomly selected healthy volunteers, three men and five women, were used as the eight sequenced donors. A commercial ELISA kit detecting HCMV-specific IgG in serum was used to determine HCMV serostatus. MIGEC was used to demultiplex reads and group the reads by UMI, and MiTCR was used to assemble and quantify clonotypes. To remove erroneous sequences, TCR cDNA sequences were retained only when supported by two or more reads. Downstream repertoire analysis used the tcR package, and clonotypes were matched across fractions by CDR3 nucleotide sequence plus V segment. VDJmatch was used to annotate antigen specificity against VDJdb, with one amino acid substitution in CDR3 allowed.

Sequenced material: CD4+ T cells sorted from blood. The sequence was obtained from a woman aged 18-29 years in good health. The sequence is built from TRBV20-1 and TRBJ2-2, with TRBD2 matching 11 junction bases. The CDR3 protein is CSARAATSGVTTGELFF. The bases are TGCAGTGCTAGAGCCGCGACTAGCGGGGTGACCACCGGGGAGCTGTTTTTT.